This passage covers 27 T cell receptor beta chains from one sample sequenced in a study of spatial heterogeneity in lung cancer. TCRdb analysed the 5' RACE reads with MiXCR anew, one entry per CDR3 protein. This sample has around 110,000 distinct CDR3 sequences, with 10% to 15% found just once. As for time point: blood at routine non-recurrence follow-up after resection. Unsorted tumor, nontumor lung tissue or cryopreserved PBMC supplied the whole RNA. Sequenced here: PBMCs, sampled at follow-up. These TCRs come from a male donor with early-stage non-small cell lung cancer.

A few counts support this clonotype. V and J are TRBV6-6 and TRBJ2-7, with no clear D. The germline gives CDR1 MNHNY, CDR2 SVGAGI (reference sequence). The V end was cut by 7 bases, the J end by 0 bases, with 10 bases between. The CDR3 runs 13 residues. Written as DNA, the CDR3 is TGTGCCAGCACTGAACCCCCCTCCTACGAGCAGTACTTC. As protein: CASTEPPSYEQYF.

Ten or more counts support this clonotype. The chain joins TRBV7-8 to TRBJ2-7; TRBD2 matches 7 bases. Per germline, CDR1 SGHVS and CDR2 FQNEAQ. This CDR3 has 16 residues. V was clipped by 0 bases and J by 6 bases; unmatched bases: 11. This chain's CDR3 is CASSLATGEGHFEQYF. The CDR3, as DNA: TGTGCCAGCAGCTTAGCGACGGGGGAGGGCCATTTCGAGCAGTACTTC.

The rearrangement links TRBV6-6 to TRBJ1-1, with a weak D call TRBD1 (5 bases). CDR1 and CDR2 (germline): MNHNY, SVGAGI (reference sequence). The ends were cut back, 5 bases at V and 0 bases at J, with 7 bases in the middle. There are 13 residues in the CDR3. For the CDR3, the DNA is TGTGCCAGCAGTGGGACGGTGAACACTGAAGCTTTCTTT. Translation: CASSGTVNTEAFF.

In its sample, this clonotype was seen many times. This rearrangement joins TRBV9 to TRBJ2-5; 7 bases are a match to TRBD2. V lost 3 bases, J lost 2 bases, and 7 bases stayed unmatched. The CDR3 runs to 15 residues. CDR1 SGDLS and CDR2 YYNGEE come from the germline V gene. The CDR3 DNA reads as TGTGCCAGCAGCGCCCGATGGGGGGGGCAAGAGACCCAGTACTTC. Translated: CASSARWGGQETQYF. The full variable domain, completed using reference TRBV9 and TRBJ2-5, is DSGVTQTPKHLITATGQRVTLRCSPRSGDLSVYWYQQSLDQGLQFLIQYYNGEERAKGNILERFSAQQFPDLHSELNLSSLELGDSALYFCASSARWGGQETQYFGPGTRLLVL.

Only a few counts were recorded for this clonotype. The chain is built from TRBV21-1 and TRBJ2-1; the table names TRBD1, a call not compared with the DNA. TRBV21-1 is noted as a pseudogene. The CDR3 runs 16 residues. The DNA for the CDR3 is TGTGCCAGCAGCAAAGCTCCCCAGGGATATAAGAATGAGCAGTTCTTC. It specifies CASSKAPQGYKNEQFF.

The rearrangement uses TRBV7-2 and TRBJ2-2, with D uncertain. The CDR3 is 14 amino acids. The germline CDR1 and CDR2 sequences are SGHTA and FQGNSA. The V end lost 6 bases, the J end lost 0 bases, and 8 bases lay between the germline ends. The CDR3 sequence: CASRPGPNTGELFF. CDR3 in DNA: TGTGCCAGCAGACCGGGCCCGAACACCGGGGAGCTGTTTTTT.

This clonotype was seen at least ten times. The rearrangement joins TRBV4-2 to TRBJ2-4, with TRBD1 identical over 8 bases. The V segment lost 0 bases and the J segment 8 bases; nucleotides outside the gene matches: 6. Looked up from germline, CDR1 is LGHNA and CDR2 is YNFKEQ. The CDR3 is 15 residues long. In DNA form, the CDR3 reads TGTGCCAGCAGCCAAGACCGGACAGGGTCAGACATTCAGTACTTC. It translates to CASSQDRTGSDIQYF.

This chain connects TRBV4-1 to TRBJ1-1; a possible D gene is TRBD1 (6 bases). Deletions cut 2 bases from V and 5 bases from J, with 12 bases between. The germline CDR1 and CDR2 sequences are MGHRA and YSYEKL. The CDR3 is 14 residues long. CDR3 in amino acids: CASSQYREVTEAFF. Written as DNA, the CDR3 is TGCGCCAGCAGCCAATACAGGGAAGTAACTGAAGCTTTCTTT.

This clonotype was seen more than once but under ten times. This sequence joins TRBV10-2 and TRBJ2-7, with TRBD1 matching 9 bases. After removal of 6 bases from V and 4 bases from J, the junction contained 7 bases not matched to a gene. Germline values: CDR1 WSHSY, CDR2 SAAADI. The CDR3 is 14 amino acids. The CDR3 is CASRVDRGRYEQYF. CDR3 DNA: TGCGCCAGCAGGGTGGACAGGGGCAGGTACGAGCAGTACTTC.

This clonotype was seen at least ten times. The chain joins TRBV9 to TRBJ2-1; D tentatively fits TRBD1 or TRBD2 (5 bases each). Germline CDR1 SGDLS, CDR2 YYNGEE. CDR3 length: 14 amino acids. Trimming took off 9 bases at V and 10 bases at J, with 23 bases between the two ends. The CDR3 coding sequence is TGTGCCAATCTGCAGGGAGTACGTTTGGGGGAGCAGTTCTTC. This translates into CANLQGVRLGEQFF.

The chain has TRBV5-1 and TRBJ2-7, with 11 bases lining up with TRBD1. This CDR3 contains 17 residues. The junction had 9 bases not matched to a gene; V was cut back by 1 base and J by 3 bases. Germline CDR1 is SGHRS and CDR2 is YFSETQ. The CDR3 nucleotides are TGCGCCAGCAGCTTGCGGACAGGGGGCGCGGGTGACTACGAGCAGTACTTC. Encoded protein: CASSLRTGGAGDYEQYF.

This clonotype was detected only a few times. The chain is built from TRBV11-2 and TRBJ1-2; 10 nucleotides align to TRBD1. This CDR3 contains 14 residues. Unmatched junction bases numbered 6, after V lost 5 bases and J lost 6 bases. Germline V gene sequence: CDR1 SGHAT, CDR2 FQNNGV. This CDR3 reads CASSARQGAHGYTF. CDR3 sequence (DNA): TGTGCCAGCAGCGCCCGACAGGGGGCGCATGGCTACACCTTC.

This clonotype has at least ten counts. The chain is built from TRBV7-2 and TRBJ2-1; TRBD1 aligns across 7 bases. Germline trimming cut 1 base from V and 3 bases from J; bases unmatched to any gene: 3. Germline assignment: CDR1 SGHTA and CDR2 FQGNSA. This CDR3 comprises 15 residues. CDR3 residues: CASSLEGARYNEQFF. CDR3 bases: TGTGCCAGCAGCTTAGAGGGGGCTCGCTACAATGAGCAGTTCTTC.

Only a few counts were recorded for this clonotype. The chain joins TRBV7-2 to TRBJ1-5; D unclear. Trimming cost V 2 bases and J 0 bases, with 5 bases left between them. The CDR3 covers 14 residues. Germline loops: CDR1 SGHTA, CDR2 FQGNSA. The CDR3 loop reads CASSLMGSNQPQHF. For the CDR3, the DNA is TGTGCCAGCAGCTTAATGGGTAGCAATCAGCCCCAGCATTTT.

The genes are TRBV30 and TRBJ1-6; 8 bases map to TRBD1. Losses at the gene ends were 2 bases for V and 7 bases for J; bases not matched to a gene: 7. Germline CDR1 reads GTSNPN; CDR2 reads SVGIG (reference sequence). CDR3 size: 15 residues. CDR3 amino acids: CAWSNQGAGNSPLHF. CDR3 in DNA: TGTGCCTGGAGTAACCAGGGGGCCGGGAATTCACCCCTCCACTTT.

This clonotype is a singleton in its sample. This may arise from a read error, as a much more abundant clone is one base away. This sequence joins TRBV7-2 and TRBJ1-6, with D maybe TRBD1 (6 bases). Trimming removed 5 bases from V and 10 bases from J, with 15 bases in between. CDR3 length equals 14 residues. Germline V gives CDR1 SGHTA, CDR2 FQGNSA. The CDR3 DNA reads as TGTGCCAGCAGCCCTAGGGGGGTTGAATCACCCCTCCACTTT. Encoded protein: CASSPRGVESPLHF.

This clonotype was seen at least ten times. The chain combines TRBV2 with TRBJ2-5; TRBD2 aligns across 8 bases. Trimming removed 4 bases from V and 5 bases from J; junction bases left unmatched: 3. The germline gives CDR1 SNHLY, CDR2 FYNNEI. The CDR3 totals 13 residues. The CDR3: CASSAGGFETQYF. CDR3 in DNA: TGTGCCAGCAGTGCGGGGGGGTTTGAGACCCAGTACTTC.

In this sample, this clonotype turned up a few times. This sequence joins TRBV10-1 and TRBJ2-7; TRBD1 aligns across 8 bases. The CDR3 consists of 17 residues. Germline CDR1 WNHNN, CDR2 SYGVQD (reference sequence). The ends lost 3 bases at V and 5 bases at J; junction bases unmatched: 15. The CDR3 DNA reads TGCGCCAGCAGTGAAGAACCGCCGGGACAGGTACTCGACGAGCAGTACTTC. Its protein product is CASSEEPPGQVLDEQYF.

The CDR3 nucleotides read TGTGCCAGCCGGGACAGCCTCACCGGGGAGCTGTTTTTT. This codes for CASRDSLTGELFF. This sequence joins TRBV28 and TRBJ2-2; 7 bases map to TRBD1. Losses at the gene ends were 8 bases for V and 4 bases for J; bases not matched to a gene: 4. The CDR3 contains 13 residues. CDR1 and CDR2 (germline): MDHEN, SYDVKM.

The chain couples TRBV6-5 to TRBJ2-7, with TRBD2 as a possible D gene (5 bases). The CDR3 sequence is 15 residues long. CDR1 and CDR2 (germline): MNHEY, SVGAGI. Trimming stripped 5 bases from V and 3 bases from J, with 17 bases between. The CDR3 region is CASSPSQRRFYEQYF. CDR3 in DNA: TGTGCCAGCAGTCCCAGCCAGCGGAGATTCTACGAGCAGTACTTC.

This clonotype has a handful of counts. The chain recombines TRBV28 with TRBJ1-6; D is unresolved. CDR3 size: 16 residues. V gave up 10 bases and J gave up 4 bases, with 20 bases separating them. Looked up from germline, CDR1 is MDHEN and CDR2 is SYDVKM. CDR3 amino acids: CATKTAREEYNSPLHF. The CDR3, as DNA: TGTGCCACTAAAACCGCCCGGGAGGAATATAATTCACCCCTCCACTTT.

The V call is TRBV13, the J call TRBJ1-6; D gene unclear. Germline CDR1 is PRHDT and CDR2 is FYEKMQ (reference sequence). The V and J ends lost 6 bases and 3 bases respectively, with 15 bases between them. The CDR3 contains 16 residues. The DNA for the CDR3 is TGTGCCAGCAGTTCCCTGTTGGGCGGCTATAATTCACCCCTCCACTTT. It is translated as CASSSLLGGYNSPLHF.

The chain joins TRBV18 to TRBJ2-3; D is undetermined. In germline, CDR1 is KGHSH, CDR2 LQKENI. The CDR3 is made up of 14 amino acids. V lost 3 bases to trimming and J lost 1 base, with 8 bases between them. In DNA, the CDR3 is TGTGCCAGCTCACCTGGTCATGGCACAGATACGCAGTATTTT. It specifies CASSPGHGTDTQYF. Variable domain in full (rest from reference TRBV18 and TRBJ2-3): NAGVMQNPRHLVRRRGQEARLRCSPMKGHSHVYWYRQLPEEGLKFMVYLQKENIIDESGMPKERFSAEFPKEGPSILRIQQVVRGDSAAYFCASSPGHGTDTQYFGPGTRLTVL.

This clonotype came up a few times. The CDR3 sequence: CASSENLPNTGELFF. CDR3 in DNA: TGTGCCAGCAGTGAAAACCTTCCAAACACCGGGGAGCTGTTTTTT. The rearrangement joins TRBV2 to TRBJ2-2; no clear D gene. Trimming removed 2 bases from V and 2 bases from J, with 9 bases in between. This CDR3 contains 15 residues. CDR1 SNHLY and CDR2 FYNNEI come from the germline V gene.

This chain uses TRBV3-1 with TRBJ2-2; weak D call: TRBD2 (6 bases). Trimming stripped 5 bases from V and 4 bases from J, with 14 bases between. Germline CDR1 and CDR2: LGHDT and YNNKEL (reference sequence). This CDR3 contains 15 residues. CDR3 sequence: CASSKSGLLTGELFF. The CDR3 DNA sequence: TGTGCCAGCAGCAAGTCGGGACTCCTCACCGGGGAGCTGTTTTTT.

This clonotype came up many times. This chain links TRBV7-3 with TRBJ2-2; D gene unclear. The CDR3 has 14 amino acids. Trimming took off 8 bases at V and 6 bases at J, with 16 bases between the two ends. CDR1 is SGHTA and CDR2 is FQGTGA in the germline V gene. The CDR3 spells CASSPSRPSGELFF. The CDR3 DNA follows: TGTGCCAGCTCACCCTCCCGTCCGTCCGGGGAGCTGTTTTTT.

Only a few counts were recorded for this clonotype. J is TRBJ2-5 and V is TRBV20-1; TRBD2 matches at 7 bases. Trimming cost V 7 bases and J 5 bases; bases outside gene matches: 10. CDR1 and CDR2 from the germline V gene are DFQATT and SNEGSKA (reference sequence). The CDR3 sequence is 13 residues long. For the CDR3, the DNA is TGCAGTGGTAGCGGGCTACTTGGGGAGACCCAGTACTTC. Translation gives CSGSGLLGETQYF.